The 21 T cell receptor beta chains listed next were all sequenced from one sample in a study of blood T cell repertoires in COVID-19. Profiled with immunoSEQ multiplex PCR; TCRdb holds only in-frame clones, not every one. The sample holds about 190,000 clones, about 88% seen once. The specimen was peripheral blood. These receptors originate from a man aged 25 to 40 with active or convalescent COVID-19.

A few counts support this clone. This chain links TRBV6-2 or TRBV6-3 with TRBJ2-7; 16 nucleotides line up with TRBD2. Germline CDR1 MNHEY, CDR2 SVGEGT. V shed 4 bases, J shed 0 bases, and the junction held 9 bases outside the gene matches. The CDR3 consists of 19 residues. The chain's CDR3 is CASSSPPGLAGGSSYEQYF. CDR3 in DNA: TGTGCCAGCAGTTCCCCCCCGGGACTAGCGGGAGGGAGCTCCTACGAGCAGTACTTC.

The genes are TRBV2 and TRBJ2-7, with 10 bases identical to TRBD2. Trimming at V came to 8 bases and at J to 3 bases, leaving 13 bases not matched to a gene. The CDR3 is 16 amino acids. The germline V gene has CDR1 SNHLY and CDR2 FYNNEI. The CDR3 sequence: CASDKVAGGTVYEQYF. As DNA, the CDR3 is TGTGCCAGCGACAAGGTAGCGGGAGGCACGGTCTACGAGCAGTACTTC.

This rearrangement joins TRBV11-3 to TRBJ1-4; D is unresolved. Per germline, CDR1 SGHNT and CDR2 YENEEA. CDR3 length: 15 amino acids. Trimming removed 0 bases from V and 7 bases from J, with 12 bases in between. This CDR3 reads CASSLDWTNSEKLFF. The DNA for the CDR3 is TGTGCCAGCAGCTTAGACTGGACTAATTCTGAAAAACTGTTTTTT.

The chain couples TRBV4-3 to TRBJ2-7, with a possible D match to TRBD1 (6 bases). Trimming removed 2 bases at V and 4 bases at J, with 6 bases between. Germline CDR1 LGHNA, CDR2 YSLEER. CDR3 length equals 12 residues. CDR3 sequence reads: CASSQTGYEQYF. In DNA, the CDR3 is TGCGCCAGCAGCCAAACAGGGTACGAGCAGTACTTC.

The rearrangement uses TRBV10-3 and TRBJ2-3, with 8 bases aligning to TRBD2. V lost 8 bases and J lost 3; bases outside the gene matches: 1. The CDR3 extends over 12 amino acids. Germline V gives CDR1 ENHRY, CDR2 SYGVKD. DNA of the CDR3: TGTGCCATCTCGGGGGGGACAGATACGCAGTATTTT. Protein sequence: CAISGGTDTQYF.

This clone was seen only a few times. V usage is TRBV19 and J usage is TRBJ2-1; possible D gene TRBD2, 5 bases. The germline CDR1 and CDR2 sequences are LNHDA and SQIVND (reference sequence). This CDR3 contains 15 residues. V shed 5 bases and J shed 7 bases, with 18 bases lying between them. DNA for the CDR3: TGTGCCAGTAGTTCCCCCGTCTTCTCGGGGAATGAGCAGTTCTTC. It translates to CASSSPVFSGNEQFF.

The rearrangement uses TRBV14 and TRBJ2-7, with TRBD2 matching 9 bases. Looked up from germline, CDR1 is SGHDN and CDR2 is FVKESK. This CDR3 is built from 14 residues. V dropped 5 bases and J dropped 3; count of bases not matched to a gene: 5. In nucleotides, the CDR3 is TGTGCCAGCAGCTGGGGGACTAGCATCTACGAGCAGTACTTC. Encoded protein: CASSWGTSIYEQYF.

CDR3 DNA sequence: TGTGCCATCAGTGAAATCGACAGAAACTATGGCTACACCTTC. Translating it yields CAISEIDRNYGYTF. The chain is built from TRBV10-3 and TRBJ1-2, with a possible D match to TRBD1 (5 bases). Trimming removed 3 bases at V and 2 bases at J, with 10 bases between. The CDR3 extends over 14 amino acids. From germline, CDR1 is ENHRY and CDR2 SYGVKD.

The sample holds one count of this clone. V and J are TRBV4-1 and TRBJ2-1; maybe TRBD2 (5 bases). Per germline, CDR1 MGHRA and CDR2 YSYEKL. CDR3 length: 18 residues. Between the trimmed V and J ends, which lost 0 bases and 0 bases, there was a span of 15 bases. This chain's CDR3 is CASSQEASSGGSYNEQFF. The DNA of the CDR3 is TGCGCCAGCAGCCAAGAAGCCTCGAGCGGCGGCTCCTACAATGAGCAGTTCTTC.

J is TRBJ1-5 and V is TRBV28; D might be TRBD1 (6 bases). This CDR3 is 15 amino acids long. Trimming pared 6 bases from V and 6 bases from J, leaving 18 bases between. The germline CDR1 and CDR2 sequences are MDHEN and SYDVKM. This chain's CDR3 is CASSPSQGMRQPQHF. The CDR3 region has the DNA TGTGCCAGCAGCCCATCCCAGGGGATGCGTCAGCCCCAGCATTTT.

The chain uses TRBV10-3 and TRBJ2-1, with D possibly being TRBD1 (5 bases). From germline, CDR1 is ENHRY and CDR2 SYGVKD. V dropped 6 bases and J dropped 4 bases, with 13 bases sitting between them. The length of the CDR3 is 14 residues. The CDR3 DNA sequence: TGTGCCATCAGACGGCAGGGTGTATACAATGAGCAGTTCTTC. Its protein is CAIRRQGVYNEQFF.

The rearrangement joins TRBV28 to TRBJ1-5, with TRBD1 matching over 9 bases. CDR3 length: 15 amino acids. Germline CDR1 MDHEN, CDR2 SYDVKM. V trimming: 3 bases; J trimming: 4 bases; junction bases outside the gene matches: 4. DNA for the CDR3: TGTGCCAGCAGTTTTGGACAGGGGAGGAATCAGCCCCAGCATTTT. The encoded protein is CASSFGQGRNQPQHF.

The CDR3 here is CASSSPYVQGGYEQYF. As DNA, the CDR3 is TGTGCCAGCAGCTCCCCTTATGTCCAGGGGGGCTACGAGCAGTACTTC. V gene TRBV7-2 combines with J gene TRBJ2-7; D perhaps matches TRBD1 (7 bases). In germline, CDR1 is SGHTA, CDR2 FQGNSA. The CDR3 sequence is 16 residues long. V lost 4 bases and J lost 3, with 19 bases in between.

The DNA of the CDR3 is TGTGCCAGCACCCCAAGGGAGGAGAACTATGGCTACACCTTC. Amino acids: CASTPREENYGYTF. The rearrangement uses TRBV2 and TRBJ1-2; D is unresolved. The CDR3 has 14 amino acids. The germline V gene has CDR1 SNHLY and CDR2 FYNNEI. Trimming stripped 7 bases from V and 2 bases from J, with 14 bases between.

This sequence joins TRBV11-2 and TRBJ1-2, with TRBD1 matching over 8 bases. Germline CDR1 reads SGHAT; CDR2 reads FQNNGV. The CDR3 is 16 residues long. V lost 3 bases, J lost 4 bases, and 10 bases stayed unmatched. The CDR3 is CASSFGGDRLGYGYTF. CDR3 in DNA: TGTGCCAGCAGCTTCGGCGGGGACAGGTTGGGCTATGGCTACACCTTC.

This chain connects TRBV4-2 to TRBJ2-3; 7 positions agree with TRBD2. V dropped 0 bases and J dropped 1; count of bases not matched to a gene: 1. This CDR3 region has 15 residues. Looked up from germline, CDR1 is LGHNA and CDR2 is YNFKEQ. The CDR3 DNA follows: TGTGCCAGCAGCCAAGACCGGGGGGGCACAGATACGCAGTATTTT. Its protein product is CASSQDRGGTDTQYF.

The rearrangement links TRBV2 to TRBJ2-5, with TRBD2 identical over 14 bases. Germline lookup yields CDR1 SNHLY and CDR2 FYNNEI. The CDR3 has 17 residues. V lost 8 bases and J lost 2; bases outside the gene matches: 10. Here the CDR3 DNA reads TGTGCCAGCCTTGAGGAGGGACTAGCGGGGGAACAAGAGACCCAGTACTTC. Translating gives CASLEEGLAGEQETQYF.

The CDR3 spells CASSLQGLPTDTQYF. The CDR3 DNA reads as TGTGCCAGCAGTCTACAGGGCCTCCCCACAGATACGCAGTATTTT. V is TRBV27 and J is TRBJ2-3; weak D call: TRBD1 (6 bases). V was clipped by 5 bases and J by 2 bases, with 14 bases between them. CDR1 is MNHEY, CDR2 SMNVEV, per germline (reference sequence). The CDR3 runs to 15 residues.

The chain combines TRBV10-3 with TRBJ1-5; D is perhaps TRBD1 (5 bases). Trimming took off 3 bases at V and 7 bases at J, with 13 bases between the two ends. The CDR3 totals 14 residues. In germline, CDR1 is ENHRY, CDR2 SYGVKD. The CDR3 sequence: CAISEGGVGQPQHF. The CDR3 DNA is TGTGCCATCAGTGAAGGAGGGGTTGGGCAGCCCCAGCATTTT.

J is TRBJ1-5 and V is TRBV30; 11 bases map to TRBD1. The V gene end was trimmed by 2 bases and the J gene end by 11 bases; junction bases not matched to a gene: 8. The CDR3 sequence is 14 residues long. Germline CDR1 is GTSNPN and CDR2 is SVGIG (reference sequence). The CDR3 region has the DNA TGTGCCTGGAGTACGGGACAGGGGGAGCGGGCCCAGCATTTT. Translation gives CAWSTGQGERAQHF.

There are a few counts of this clone. Here the CDR3 reads CAWSVAGAKNIQYF. The CDR3 region has the DNA TGTGCCTGGAGTGTAGCGGGGGCCAAAAACATTCAGTACTTC. V usage is TRBV30 and J usage is TRBJ2-4; 7 bases are a match to TRBD2. The CDR3 is 14 residues long. Germline assignment: CDR1 GTSNPN and CDR2 SVGIG (reference sequence). V gave up 0 bases and J gave up 1 base; unmatched junction bases: 0.